Below, 20 T cell receptor beta chains from the same sample are listed, as sequenced in a study of T cell repertoires in cytomegalovirus infection. TCRdb itself ran the reads through MiXCR, one entry per CDR3 protein. The sample includes around 210,000 distinct CDR3 sequences, 6% to 8% of them seen just once. Input material: PBMCs. Source of these receptors: a human donor in good health (CMV status not recorded). Some clones in this sample may be carry-over from other donors' samples.

In this sample, this clonotype turned up many times. This chain joins TRBV20-1 and TRBJ2-7; 9 bases map to TRBD1. The CDR3 has 14 residues. V lost 5 bases and J lost 7; bases outside the gene matches: 12. In germline, CDR1 is DFQATT, CDR2 SNEGSKA (reference sequence). The CDR3 sequence: CSALPGQGIGEQYF. CDR3 in DNA: TGCAGTGCTTTACCGGGACAGGGAATCGGAGAGCAGTACTTC.

This clonotype showed up many times. The V gene is TRBV6-1, the J gene TRBJ1-1, with unresolved D. CDR3 size: 13 residues. Germline V gene sequence: CDR1 MNHNS, CDR2 SASEGT. Trimming stripped 4 bases from V and 0 bases from J, with 6 bases between. The CDR3 sequence: CASSGDLNTEAFF. The CDR3 DNA reads TGTGCCAGCAGTGGCGATCTGAACACTGAAGCTTTCTTT.

The CDR3 sequence: CASRRQGALSETQYF. The CDR3 region has the DNA TGTGCCAGCAGGAGACAGGGGGCGCTTTCAGAGACCCAGTACTTC. The chain joins TRBV28 to TRBJ2-5; 10 nucleotides match TRBD1. Trimming took 6 bases from V and 4 from J; bases not matched to a gene: 8. CDR3 length: 15 amino acids. CDR1 and CDR2 (germline): MDHEN, SYDVKM.

This clonotype was observed at least ten times. The chain uses TRBV6-2 or TRBV6-3 and TRBJ1-5, with D hard to call. The CDR3 is 13 amino acids. Germline CDR1 reads MNHEY; CDR2 reads SVGEGT. V shed 6 bases and J shed 6 bases, with 12 bases lying between them. CDR3 protein: CASSPGTAQPQHF. The CDR3 nucleotides read TGTGCCAGCAGCCCGGGAACGGCTCAGCCCCAGCATTTT.

In this sample, this clonotype turned up many times. For the CDR3, the DNA is TGTGCCAGCAGCCTGGGTCCCCTGAGCACAGATACGCAGTATTTT. Translation: CASSLGPLSTDTQYF. The genes are TRBV3-1 and TRBJ2-3, with no clear D. Trimming stripped 4 bases from V and 0 bases from J, with 11 bases between. CDR1 LGHDT and CDR2 YNNKEL come from the germline V gene (reference sequence). This CDR3 spans 15 amino acids.

This clonotype was found many times. The rearrangement uses TRBV28 and TRBJ1-3, with a possible D match to TRBD1 (5 bases). The CDR3 consists of 14 residues. V was cut by 6 bases and J by 4 bases, with 13 bases left in between. The germline V gene has CDR1 MDHEN and CDR2 SYDVKM. The CDR3 loop reads CASRPVGDGNTIYF. CDR3 in DNA: TGTGCCAGCAGACCTGTAGGGGACGGAAACACCATATATTTT.

Many counts were recorded for this clonotype. The CDR3 loop reads CASSLDGGGRDYGYTF. The CDR3, as DNA: TGTGCCAGCAGCTTAGATGGCGGGGGGCGCGACTATGGCTACACCTTC. V is TRBV7-9 and J is TRBJ1-2, with a tentative D call TRBD1 (6 bases). Trimming took off 1 base at V and 3 bases at J, with 15 bases between the two ends. The CDR3 extends over 16 amino acids. The germline CDR1 and CDR2 sequences are SEHNR and FQNEAQ (reference sequence).

This clonotype showed up many times. CDR3 sequence: CSARTGADSGNTIYF. DNA of the CDR3: TGCAGTGCCAGGACAGGCGCCGACTCTGGAAACACCATATATTTT. This chain links TRBV20-1 with TRBJ1-3, with TRBD1 identical over 7 bases. After removal of 6 bases from V and 0 bases from J, the junction contained 8 bases not matched to a gene. The CDR3 is 15 amino acids. Germline V lookup: CDR1 DFQATT, CDR2 SNEGSKA (reference sequence).

This clonotype showed up many times. The V call is TRBV7-2, the J call TRBJ1-5; unclear D gene. Deletions cut 1 base from V and 4 bases from J, with 5 bases between. Germline CDR1 and CDR2: SGHTA and FQGNSA. This CDR3 spans 13 amino acids. The CDR3 sequence is CASSLDGNQPQHF. The CDR3 coding sequence is TGTGCCAGCAGCTTAGACGGAAATCAGCCCCAGCATTTT. The variable domain in full, completed from reference TRBV7-2 and TRBJ1-5, reads GAGVSQSPSNKVTEKGKDVELRCDPISGHTALYWYRQSLGQGLEFLIYFQGNSAPDKSGLPSDRFSAERTGGSVSTLTIQRTQQEDSAVYLCASSLDGNQPQHFGDGTRLSIL.

This clonotype was seen many times. Being one base from a much bigger clone, this may be a read error. The rearrangement joins TRBV11-3 to TRBJ1-1; D not resolved. Per germline, CDR1 SGHNT and CDR2 YENEEA. The V gene lost 2 bases and the J gene lost 0 bases, with 4 bases spanning the gap. The CDR3 runs to 13 residues. CDR3 amino acids: CASSLKMNTEAFF. Here the CDR3 DNA reads TGTGCCAGCAGCTTAAAAATGAACACTGAAGCTTTCTTT.

This clonotype was counted ten times or more. The V call is TRBV20-1, the J call TRBJ2-5; 9 nucleotides line up with TRBD2. The germline V gene encodes CDR1 DFQATT and CDR2 SNEGSKA (reference sequence). V was clipped by 1 base and J by 5 bases; unmatched bases: 8. The CDR3 has 15 amino acids. For the CDR3, the DNA is TGCAGTGCTAGAGTAGCTAGCGGGGAGGGCGAGACCCAGTACTTC. Its protein is CSARVASGEGETQYF.

This clonotype was detected a few times. The chain couples TRBV6-5 to TRBJ1-1; the D is unclear. Trimming shortened V by 1 base and J by 5 bases, and 8 bases separated the two germline ends. The CDR3 covers 13 residues. Germline CDR1 reads MNHEY; CDR2 reads SVGAGI. In DNA, the CDR3 is TGTGCCAGCAGTTACTTGGGTAATACTGAAGCTTTCTTT. Encoded protein: CASSYLGNTEAFF.

This clonotype was recorded at least ten times. The chain employs TRBV7-9 and TRBJ2-5; no reliable D call. V gave up 1 base and J gave up 0 bases, with 9 bases separating them. This CDR3 contains 15 residues. Germline CDR1 and CDR2: SEHNR and FQNEAQ (reference sequence). CDR3 residues: CASSLDLTYQETQYF. In DNA form, the CDR3 reads TGTGCCAGCAGCTTAGATTTGACATACCAAGAGACCCAGTACTTC.

The table lists this clonotype with a few counts. V and J are TRBV5-1 and TRBJ2-5, with D maybe TRBD2 (5 bases). Trimming shortened V by 4 bases and J by 2 bases, and 15 bases separated the two germline ends. There are 15 residues in the CDR3. Germline values: CDR1 SGHRS, CDR2 YFSETQ. In DNA form, the CDR3 reads TGCGCCAGCAGCCCCTCGGGATTAGCTCAAGAGACCCAGTACTTC. It yields the protein CASSPSGLAQETQYF.

This clonotype was found once. This chain joins TRBV29-1 and TRBJ2-3; D uncertain. Trimming removed 4 bases from V and 3 bases from J, with 14 bases in between. The CDR3 runs 14 residues. CDR1 SQVTM and CDR2 ANQGSEA come from the germline V gene. The CDR3 DNA reads as TGCAGCGTTGGGCTTGACGGGCGGACAGATACGCAGTATTTT. It is translated as CSVGLDGRTDTQYF.

At least ten counts were recorded for this clonotype. This chain links TRBV19 with TRBJ1-2; the D gene is possibly TRBD1 (5 bases). The CDR3 runs to 15 residues. CDR1 and CDR2 from the germline V gene are LNHDA and SQIVND (reference sequence). Trimming removed 7 bases from V and 6 bases from J, with 21 bases in between. CDR3 sequence (DNA): TGTGCCAGTATCACTACCGGGACGCGGTCAAATGGCTACACCTTC. Its protein product is CASITTGTRSNGYTF.

This clonotype was detected many times. V usage is TRBV5-1 and J usage is TRBJ2-1; TRBD2 aligns across 10 bases. V lost 3 bases and J lost 4; bases outside the gene matches: 4. The CDR3 is made up of 15 amino acids. From germline, CDR1 is SGHRS and CDR2 YFSETQ. CDR3 DNA: TGCGCCAGCAGCTCAGCTAGCGGGGGTTACAATGAGCAGTTCTTC. Encoded protein: CASSSASGGYNEQFF.

This clonotype was counted at least ten times. The chain employs TRBV7-9 and TRBJ1-2, with D possibly TRBD1 on 5 matching bases. The CDR3 is made up of 13 amino acids. V shed 5 bases and J shed 8 bases, with 15 bases lying between them. From germline, CDR1 is SEHNR and CDR2 FQNEAQ (reference sequence). The DNA of the CDR3 is TGTGCCAGCAGCCAGGCCAGGGTGGAAGGCTACACCTTC. It codes for CASSQARVEGYTF.

This clonotype was seen repeatedly, ten times or more. This sequence joins TRBV7-8 and TRBJ2-7; 10 bases fit TRBD2. Trimming took 5 bases from V and 7 from J; bases not matched to a gene: 8. Germline CDR1 SGHVS, CDR2 FQNEAQ. This CDR3 is built from 14 residues. The DNA for the CDR3 is TGTGCCAGCAGCCTCCAGCGGGGGGGTAGGGAGCAGTACTTC. Protein sequence: CASSLQRGGREQYF. The full variable domain, in which reference TRBV7-8 and TRBJ2-7 provide the parts outside the CDR3, is GAGVSQSPRYKVAKRGQDVALRCDPISGHVSLFWYQQALGQGPEFLTYFQNEAQLDKSGLPSDRFFAERPEGSVSTLKIQRTQQEDSAVYLCASSLQRGGREQYFGPGTRLTVT.

This chain connects TRBV20-1 to TRBJ2-7, with D unresolved. CDR1 is DFQATT and CDR2 is SNEGSKA in the germline V gene (reference sequence). Trimming removed 3 bases at V and 8 bases at J, with 11 bases between. The CDR3 runs 11 residues. The CDR3 DNA follows: TGCAGTGCTAGTACGCGGTACAAGCAGTACTTC. Its translation is CSASTRYKQYF.